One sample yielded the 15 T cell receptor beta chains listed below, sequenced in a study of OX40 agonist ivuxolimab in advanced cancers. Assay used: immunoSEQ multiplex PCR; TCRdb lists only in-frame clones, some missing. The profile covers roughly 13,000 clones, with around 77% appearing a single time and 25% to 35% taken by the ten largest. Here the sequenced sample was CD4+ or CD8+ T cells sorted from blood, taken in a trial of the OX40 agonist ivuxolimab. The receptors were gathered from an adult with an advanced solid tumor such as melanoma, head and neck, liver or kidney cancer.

The CDR3 sequence is CASSQEGGLAISSYEQYF. DNA for the CDR3: TGCGCCAGCAGCCAAGAGGGGGGACTAGCGATTAGCTCCTACGAGCAGTACTTC. This rearrangement joins TRBV4-1 to TRBJ2-7, with TRBD2 matching over 10 bases. Germline V CDR1 and CDR2: MGHRA, YSYEKL. V trimming: 0 bases; J trimming: 0 bases; junction bases outside the gene matches: 8. This CDR3 comprises 18 residues.

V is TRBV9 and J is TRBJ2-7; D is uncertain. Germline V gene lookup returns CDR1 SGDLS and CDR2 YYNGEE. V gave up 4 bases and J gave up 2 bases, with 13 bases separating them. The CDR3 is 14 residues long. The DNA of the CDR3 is TGTGCCAGCAGCCCAGAATTAGGTCCCTACGAGCAGTACTTC. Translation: CASSPELGPYEQYF.

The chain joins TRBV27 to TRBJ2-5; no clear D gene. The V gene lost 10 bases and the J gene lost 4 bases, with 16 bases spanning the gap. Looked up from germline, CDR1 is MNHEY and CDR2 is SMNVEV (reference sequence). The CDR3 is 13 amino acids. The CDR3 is CATEPSNGETQYF. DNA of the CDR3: TGTGCCACAGAACCCTCGAATGGAGAGACCCAGTACTTC.

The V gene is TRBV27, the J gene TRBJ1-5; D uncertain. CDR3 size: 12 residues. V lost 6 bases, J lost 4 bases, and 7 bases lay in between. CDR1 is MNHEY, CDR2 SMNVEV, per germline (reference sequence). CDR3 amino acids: CASRQQNQPQHF. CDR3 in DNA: TGTGCCAGCAGGCAGCAAAATCAGCCCCAGCATTTT.

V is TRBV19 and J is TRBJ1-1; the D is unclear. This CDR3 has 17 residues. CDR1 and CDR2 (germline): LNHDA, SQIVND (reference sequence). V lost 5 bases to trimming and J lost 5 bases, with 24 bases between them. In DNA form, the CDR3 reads TGTGCCAGTAGTCCCACGTATTACACAGAAGCCAAGACTGAAGCTTTCTTT. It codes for CASSPTYYTEAKTEAFF.

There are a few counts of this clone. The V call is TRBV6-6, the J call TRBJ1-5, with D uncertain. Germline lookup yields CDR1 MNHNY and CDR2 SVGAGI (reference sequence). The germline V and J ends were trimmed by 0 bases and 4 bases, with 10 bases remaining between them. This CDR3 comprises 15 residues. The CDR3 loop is CASSYSRLTNQPQHF. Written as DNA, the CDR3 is TGTGCCAGCAGTTACTCGCGACTGACTAATCAGCCCCAGCATTTT.

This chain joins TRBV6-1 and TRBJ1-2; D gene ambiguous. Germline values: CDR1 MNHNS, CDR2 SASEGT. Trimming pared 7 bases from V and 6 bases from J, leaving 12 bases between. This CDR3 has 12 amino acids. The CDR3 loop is CASNGRWNGYTF. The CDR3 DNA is TGTGCCAGCAATGGCAGGTGGAATGGCTACACCTTC.

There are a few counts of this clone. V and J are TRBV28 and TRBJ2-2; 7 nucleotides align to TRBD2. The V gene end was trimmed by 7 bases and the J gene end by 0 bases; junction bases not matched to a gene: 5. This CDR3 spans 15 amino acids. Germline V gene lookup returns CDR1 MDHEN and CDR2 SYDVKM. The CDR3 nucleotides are TGTGCCAGCAAGTGGGCGGGAGCGAACACCGGGGAGCTGTTTTTT. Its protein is CASKWAGANTGELFF.

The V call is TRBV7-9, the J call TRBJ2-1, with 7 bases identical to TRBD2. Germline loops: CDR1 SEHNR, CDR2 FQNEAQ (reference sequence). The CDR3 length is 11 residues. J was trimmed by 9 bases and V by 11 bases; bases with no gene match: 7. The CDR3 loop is CASSGYGEQFF. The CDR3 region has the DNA TGTGCCTCTAGCGGCTACGGTGAGCAGTTCTTC. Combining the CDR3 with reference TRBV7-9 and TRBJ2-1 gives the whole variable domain DTGVSQNPRHKITKRGQNVTFRCDPISEHNRLYWYRQTLGQGPEFLTYFQNEAQLEKSRLLSDRFSAERPKGSFSTLEIQRTEQGDSAMYLCASSGYGEQFFGPGTRLTVL.

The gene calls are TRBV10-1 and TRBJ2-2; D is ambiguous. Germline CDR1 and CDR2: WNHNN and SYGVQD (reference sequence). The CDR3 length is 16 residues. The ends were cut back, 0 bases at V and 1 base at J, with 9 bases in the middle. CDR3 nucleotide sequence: TGCGCCAGCAGTGAGTCCGCCAGCTTGAACACCGGGGAGCTGTTTTTT. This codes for CASSESASLNTGELFF.

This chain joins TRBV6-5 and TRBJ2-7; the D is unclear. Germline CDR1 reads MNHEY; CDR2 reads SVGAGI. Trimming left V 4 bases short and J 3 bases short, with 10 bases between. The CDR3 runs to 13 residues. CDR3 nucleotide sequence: TGTGCCAGCAGTTGGGCAGGTCACTACGAGCAGTACTTC. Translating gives CASSWAGHYEQYF.

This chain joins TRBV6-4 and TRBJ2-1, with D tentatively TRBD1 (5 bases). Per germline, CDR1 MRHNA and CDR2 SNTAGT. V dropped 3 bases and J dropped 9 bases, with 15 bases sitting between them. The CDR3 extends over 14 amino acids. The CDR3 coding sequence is TGTGCCAGCAGTGATACAGGCTCCAGGGCTGAGCAGTTCTTC. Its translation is CASSDTGSRAEQFF.

The CDR3 here is CASSSRTSGRLETQYF. CDR3 DNA: TGTGCCAGCAGCTCTCGGACTAGCGGGAGACTAGAGACCCAGTACTTC. V gene TRBV13 combines with J gene TRBJ2-5; 13 positions match TRBD2. The CDR3 spans 16 residues. The germline gives CDR1 PRHDT, CDR2 FYEKMQ (reference sequence). Trimming removed 4 bases from V and 4 bases from J; junction bases left unmatched: 6.

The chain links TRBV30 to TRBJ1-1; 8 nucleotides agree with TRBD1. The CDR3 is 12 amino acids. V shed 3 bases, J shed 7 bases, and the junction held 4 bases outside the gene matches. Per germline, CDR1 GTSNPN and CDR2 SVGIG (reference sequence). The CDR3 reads CAWSVDRVEAFF. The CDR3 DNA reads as TGTGCCTGGAGCGTGGACAGGGTTGAAGCTTTCTTT.

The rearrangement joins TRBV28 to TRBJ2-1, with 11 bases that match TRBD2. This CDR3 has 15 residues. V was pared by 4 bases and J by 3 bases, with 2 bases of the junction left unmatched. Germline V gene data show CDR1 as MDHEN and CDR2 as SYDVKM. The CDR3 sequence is CASSSGTSGYNEQFF. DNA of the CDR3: TGTGCCAGCAGTTCCGGGACTAGCGGCTACAATGAGCAGTTCTTC.